This entry lists 22 T cell receptor beta chains sequenced from one sample in a study of cytomegalovirus exposure and HLA in healthy donors. Primers: 60 Vbeta forward and 13 Jbeta reverse. Measured with immunoSEQ multiplex PCR; TCRdb has only the in-frame clones, and not every one. The sample includes approximately 110,000 clones, approximately 84% of them seen just once. Material for sequencing was PBMCs. The receptors were sampled from a man aged 50 to 60 in good health and CMV-seronegative.

This clone was seen only once. The J gene is TRBJ1-2, the V gene TRBV19; 8 positions match TRBD1. Germline V gene data show CDR1 as LNHDA and CDR2 as SQIVND (reference sequence). V gave up 1 base and J gave up 4 bases; unmatched junction bases: 11. The CDR3 loop spans 17 amino acids. CDR3 bases: TGTGCCAGTAGTATAGGCCAGGGGGCGTCCAAACGCTATGGCTACACCTTC. It translates to CASSIGQGASKRYGYTF.

The V and J genes are TRBV19 and TRBJ2-2; D possibly corresponds to TRBD2 (7 bases). Germline CDR1 is LNHDA and CDR2 is SQIVND (reference sequence). The CDR3 extends over 18 amino acids. Trimming took 5 bases from V and 0 from J, leaving 19 bases between them. This CDR3 is CASSALEGGESNTGELFF. The DNA for the CDR3 is TGTGCCAGTAGTGCCCTTGAGGGGGGGGAATCGAACACCGGGGAGCTGTTTTTT.

This clone appeared a single time. The genes are TRBV19 and TRBJ2-5, with D possibly TRBD2 on 6 matching bases. Trimming took off 3 bases at V and 1 base at J, with 12 bases between the two ends. The CDR3 is made up of 15 amino acids. Germline loops: CDR1 LNHDA, CDR2 SQIVND (reference sequence). The CDR3 protein is CASSIRSGSQETQYF. The CDR3 nucleotides read TGTGCCAGTAGTATTCGGAGCGGGTCCCAAGAGACCCAGTACTTC.

The J gene is TRBJ2-5, the V gene TRBV5-4; the match to TRBD1 covers 11 bases. The CDR3 extends over 15 amino acids. From germline, CDR1 is SGHNT and CDR2 YYREEE (reference sequence). J gave up 5 bases and V 0 bases, and 3 bases lay outside the gene matches. The CDR3 nucleotides read TGTGCCAGCAGCTTGGGGGACAGGGGGGGGGAGACCCAGTACTTC. Its translation is CASSLGDRGGETQYF.

V is TRBV30 and J is TRBJ1-1; D is possibly TRBD1 (5 bases). Germline V gene lookup returns CDR1 GTSNPN and CDR2 SVGIG (reference sequence). Trimming removed 4 bases at V and 4 bases at J, with 10 bases between. The CDR3 loop spans 12 amino acids. CDR3 amino acids: CAWTGWGTEAFF. The CDR3 region has the DNA TGTGCCTGGACAGGGTGGGGCACTGAAGCTTTCTTT.

The V gene is TRBV28, the J gene TRBJ2-3; 10 bases align to TRBD1. The length of the CDR3 is 16 residues. Germline lookup yields CDR1 MDHEN and CDR2 SYDVKM. V gave up 5 bases and J gave up 1 base; unmatched junction bases: 6. The DNA for the CDR3 is TGTGCCAGCAGTCTATCGGACAGGGGGGGCACAGATACGCAGTATTTT. Amino acid sequence: CASSLSDRGGTDTQYF.

The CDR3 protein is CATSRDNVGGINSPLHF. The CDR3 region has the DNA TGTGCCACCAGCAGAGATAACGTAGGGGGCATTAATTCACCCCTCCACTTT. This sequence joins TRBV15 and TRBJ1-6; 7 bases are a match to TRBD1. Trimming removed 0 bases from V and 6 bases from J; junction bases left unmatched: 8. The CDR3 runs to 17 residues. Germline V lookup: CDR1 LNHNV, CDR2 YYDKDF (reference sequence).

This rearrangement joins TRBV28 to TRBJ1-2; a weak D match, TRBD1 (5 bases). The V gene's germline CDR1 is MDHEN and CDR2 SYDVKM. Trimming shortened V by 8 bases and J by 4 bases, and 11 bases separated the two germline ends. The CDR3 sequence is 12 residues long. CDR3 sequence reads: CASSGLGYGYTF. DNA of the CDR3: TGTGCCAGCTCAGGGTTGGGCTATGGCTACACCTTC.

The rearrangement joins TRBV28 to TRBJ1-1; D is unclear. With 8 bases removed from V and 3 bases from J, the gap between germline ends came to 10 bases. The CDR3 length is 12 residues. The germline CDR1 and CDR2 sequences are MDHEN and SYDVKM. CDR3 DNA sequence: TGTGCCAGCGCAATAGTGGACACTGAAGCTTTCTTT. This encodes CASAIVDTEAFF.

Here the CDR3 reads CASSIVTGLSYEQYF. For the CDR3, the DNA is TGTGCCAGTAGTATTGTGACAGGGCTTTCCTACGAGCAGTACTTC. This chain links TRBV19 with TRBJ2-7; 7 positions agree with TRBD1. Looked up from germline, CDR1 is LNHDA and CDR2 is SQIVND (reference sequence). CDR3 size: 15 residues. V shed 3 bases, J shed 1 base, and the junction held 6 bases outside the gene matches.

The chain employs TRBV10-3 and TRBJ2-7, with D possibly matching TRBD1 (5 bases). V was trimmed by 5 bases and J by 1 base, leaving 9 bases between them. CDR1 and CDR2 from the germline V gene are ENHRY and SYGVKD. The CDR3 is made up of 13 amino acids. The CDR3 DNA follows: TGTGCCATCAGTTCGACAGTATCCTACGAGCAGTACTTC. Amino acids: CAISSTVSYEQYF.

The rearrangement uses TRBV7-2 and TRBJ2-2, with D perhaps TRBD2 (5 bases). The germline V and J ends were trimmed by 4 bases and 5 bases, with 11 bases remaining between them. The CDR3 runs 14 residues. Germline V lookup: CDR1 SGHTA, CDR2 FQGNSA. Here the CDR3 DNA reads TGTGCCAGCAGCTCGGGGTTGTCAACCGGGGAGCTGTTTTTT. As protein: CASSSGLSTGELFF. The full variable domain, its missing parts supplied by reference TRBV7-2 and TRBJ2-2, is GAGVSQSPSNKVTEKGKDVELRCDPISGHTALYWYRQSLGQGLEFLIYFQGNSAPDKSGLPSDRFSAERTGGSVSTLTIQRTQQEDSAVYLCASSSGLSTGELFFGEGSRLTVL.

V gene TRBV29-1 combines with J gene TRBJ2-3; TRBD2 matches at 10 bases. The CDR3 covers 15 residues. CDR1 is SQVTM, CDR2 ANQGSEA, per germline. V shed 6 bases, J shed 3 bases, and the junction held 9 bases outside the gene matches. CDR3 amino acids: CSVSIAGGSTDTQYF. The CDR3 DNA reads as TGCAGCGTATCCATAGCGGGAGGATCGACAGATACGCAGTATTTT.

This chain links TRBV7-2 with TRBJ2-1; D call uncertain. In germline, CDR1 is SGHTA, CDR2 FQGNSA. This CDR3 contains 15 residues. With 0 bases removed from V and 0 bases from J, the gap between germline ends came to 6 bases. In nucleotides, the CDR3 is TGTGCCAGCAGCTTAGCAGCGAGCTCCTACAATGAGCAGTTCTTC. Amino acid sequence: CASSLAASSYNEQFF.

This chain connects TRBV7-3 to TRBJ2-3; tentatively, D is TRBD1 (7 bases). V was trimmed by 5 bases and J by 0 bases, leaving 9 bases between them. CDR3 size: 14 residues. In germline, CDR1 is SGHTA, CDR2 FQGTGA. The CDR3 region is CASSPGGSTDTQYF. DNA for the CDR3: TGTGCCAGCAGCCCAGGGGGGAGCACAGATACGCAGTATTTT.

The J gene is TRBJ1-1, the V gene TRBV5-4; D unresolved. Trimming stripped 1 base from V and 1 base from J, with 8 bases between. This CDR3 is built from 14 residues. Germline V gene sequence: CDR1 SGHNT, CDR2 YYREEE (reference sequence). The CDR3 loop reads CASSLRGPNTEAFF. CDR3 in DNA: TGTGCCAGCAGCTTGCGTGGCCCGAACACTGAAGCTTTCTTT.

The chain uses TRBV6-5 and TRBJ1-5; D might be TRBD1 (5 bases). The CDR3 runs to 15 residues. The V gene lost 7 bases and the J gene lost 1 base, with 14 bases spanning the gap. From germline, CDR1 is MNHEY and CDR2 SVGAGI. The CDR3 DNA reads TGTGCCAGCACCCTAGACAGTAACAGCAATCAGCCCCAGCATTTT. Amino acids: CASTLDSNSNQPQHF.

This rearrangement joins TRBV6-5 to TRBJ1-4, with 7 bases aligning to TRBD1. The CDR3 consists of 14 residues. V was clipped by 6 bases and J by 7 bases; unmatched bases: 8. CDR1 is MNHEY and CDR2 is SVGAGI in the germline V gene. The CDR3 sequence: CASRPTGEPEKLFF. DNA of the CDR3: TGTGCCAGCAGGCCAACAGGGGAACCTGAAAAACTGTTTTTT.

The chain has TRBV7-2 and TRBJ2-3; TRBD2 matches 10 bases. This CDR3 region has 16 residues. Trimming at V came to 1 base and at J to 1 base, leaving 2 bases not matched to a gene. Germline-derived CDR1 and CDR2 are SGHTA and FQGNSA. CDR3 sequence reads: CASSLGLAGGTDTQYF. CDR3 DNA: TGTGCCAGCAGCTTAGGGCTAGCGGGAGGCACAGATACGCAGTATTTT.

The rearrangement uses TRBV27 and TRBJ2-7, with TRBD2 matching over 8 bases. This CDR3 is built from 16 residues. Per germline, CDR1 MNHEY and CDR2 SMNVEV (reference sequence). The V and J ends lost 0 bases and 2 bases, in that order; junction bases with no gene match: 6. In nucleotides, the CDR3 is TGTGCCAGCAGTTTATCTGGCGGGAGGATCCCCTACGAGCAGTACTTC. It translates to CASSLSGGRIPYEQYF.

This chain connects TRBV29-1 to TRBJ2-2; 11 bases are a match to TRBD1. This CDR3 comprises 14 residues. The germline CDR1 and CDR2 sequences are SQVTM and ANQGSEA. Germline trimming cut 6 bases from V and 2 bases from J; bases unmatched to any gene: 2. In nucleotides, the CDR3 is TGCAGCGTCTGGACAGGGGGCAACACCGGGGAGCTGTTTTTT. Its protein is CSVWTGGNTGELFF.

In its sample, this clone was seen a few times. V usage is TRBV4-3 and J usage is TRBJ2-7; no clear D gene. The CDR3 runs 14 residues. Germline CDR1 and CDR2: LGHNA and YSLEER. V was pared by 0 bases and J by 1 base, with 7 bases between. The CDR3 sequence is CASSQDLRSYEQYF. CDR3 DNA sequence: TGCGCCAGCAGCCAAGATCTGAGGTCCTACGAGCAGTACTTC.